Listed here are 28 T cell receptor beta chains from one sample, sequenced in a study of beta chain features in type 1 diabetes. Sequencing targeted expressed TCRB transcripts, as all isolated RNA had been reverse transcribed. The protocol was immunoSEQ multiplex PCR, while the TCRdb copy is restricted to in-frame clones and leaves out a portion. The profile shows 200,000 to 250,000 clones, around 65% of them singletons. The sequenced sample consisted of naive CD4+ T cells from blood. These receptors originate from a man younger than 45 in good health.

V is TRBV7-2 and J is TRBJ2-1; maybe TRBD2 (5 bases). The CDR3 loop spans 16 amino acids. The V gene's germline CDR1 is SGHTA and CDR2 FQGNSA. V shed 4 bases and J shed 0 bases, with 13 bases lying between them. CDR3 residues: CASSSRSGRSYNEQFF. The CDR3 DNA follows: TGTGCCAGCAGCTCACGCAGCGGACGCTCCTACAATGAGCAGTTCTTC. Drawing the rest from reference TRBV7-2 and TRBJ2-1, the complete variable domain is GAGVSQSPSNKVTEKGKDVELRCDPISGHTALYWYRQSLGQGLEFLIYFQGNSAPDKSGLPSDRFSAERTGGSVSTLTIQRTQQEDSAVYLCASSSRSGRSYNEQFFGPGTRLTVL.

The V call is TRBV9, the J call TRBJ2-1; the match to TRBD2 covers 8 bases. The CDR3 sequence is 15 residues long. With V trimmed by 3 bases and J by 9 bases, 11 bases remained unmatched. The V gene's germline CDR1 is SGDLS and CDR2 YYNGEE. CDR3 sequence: CASSGILAGTSEQFF. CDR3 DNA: TGTGCCAGCAGCGGTATCTTAGCGGGAACGTCTGAGCAGTTCTTC.

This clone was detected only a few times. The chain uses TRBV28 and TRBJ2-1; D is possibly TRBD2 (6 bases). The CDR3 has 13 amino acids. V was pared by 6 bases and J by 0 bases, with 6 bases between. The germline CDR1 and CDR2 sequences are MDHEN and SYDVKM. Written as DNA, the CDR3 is TGTGCCAGCAGGGACTACTCCTACAATGAGCAGTTCTTC. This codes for CASRDYSYNEQFF.

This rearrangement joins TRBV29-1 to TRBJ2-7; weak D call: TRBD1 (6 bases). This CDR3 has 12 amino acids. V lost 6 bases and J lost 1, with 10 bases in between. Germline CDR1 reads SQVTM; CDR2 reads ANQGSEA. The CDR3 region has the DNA TGCAGCGTGACAGGATATTCCTACGAGCAGTACTTC. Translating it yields CSVTGYSYEQYF.

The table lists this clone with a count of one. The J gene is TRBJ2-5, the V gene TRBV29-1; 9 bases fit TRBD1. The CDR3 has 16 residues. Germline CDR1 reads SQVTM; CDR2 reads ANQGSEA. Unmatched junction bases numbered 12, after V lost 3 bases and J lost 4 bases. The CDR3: CSVDNPQGAVGETQYF. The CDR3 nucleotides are TGCAGCGTTGATAACCCACAGGGGGCGGTGGGAGAGACCCAGTACTTC.

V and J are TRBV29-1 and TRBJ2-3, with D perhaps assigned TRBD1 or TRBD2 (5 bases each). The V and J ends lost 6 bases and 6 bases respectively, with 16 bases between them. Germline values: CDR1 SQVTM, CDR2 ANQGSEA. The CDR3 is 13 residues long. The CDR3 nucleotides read TGCAGCGTACCGGGGCCGTCCTCCGATACGCAGTATTTT. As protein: CSVPGPSSDTQYF.

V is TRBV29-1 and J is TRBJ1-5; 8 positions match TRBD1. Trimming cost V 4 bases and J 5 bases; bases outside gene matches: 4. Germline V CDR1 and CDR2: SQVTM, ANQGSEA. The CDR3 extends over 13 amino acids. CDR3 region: CSVVQGADQPQHF. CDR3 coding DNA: TGCAGCGTTGTGCAGGGGGCGGATCAGCCCCAGCATTTT.

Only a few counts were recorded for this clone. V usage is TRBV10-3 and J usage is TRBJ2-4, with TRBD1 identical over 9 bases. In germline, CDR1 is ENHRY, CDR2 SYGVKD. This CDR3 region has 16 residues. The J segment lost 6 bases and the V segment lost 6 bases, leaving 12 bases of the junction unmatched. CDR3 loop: CAISPSGTGRINIQYF. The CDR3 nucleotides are TGTGCCATCAGCCCTTCCGGGACAGGGAGAATAAACATTCAGTACTTC.

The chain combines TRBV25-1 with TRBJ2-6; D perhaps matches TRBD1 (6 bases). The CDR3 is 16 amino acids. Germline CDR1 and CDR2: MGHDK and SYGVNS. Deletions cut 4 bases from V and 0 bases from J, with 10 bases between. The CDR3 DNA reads TGTGCCAGCAGTGCGACAGGAGCCTCTGGGGCCAACGTCCTGACTTTC. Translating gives CASSATGASGANVLTF.

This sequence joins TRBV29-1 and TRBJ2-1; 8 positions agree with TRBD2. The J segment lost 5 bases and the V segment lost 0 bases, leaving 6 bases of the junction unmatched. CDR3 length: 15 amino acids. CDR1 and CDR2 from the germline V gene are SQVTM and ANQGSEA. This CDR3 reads CSVEDPLAGNNEQFF. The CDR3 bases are TGCAGCGTTGAAGATCCGCTAGCGGGCAACAATGAGCAGTTCTTC.

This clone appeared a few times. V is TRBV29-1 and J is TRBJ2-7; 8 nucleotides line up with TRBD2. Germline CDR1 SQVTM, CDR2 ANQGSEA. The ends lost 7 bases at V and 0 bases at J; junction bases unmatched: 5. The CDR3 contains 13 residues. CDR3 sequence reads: CSASGRSSYEQYF. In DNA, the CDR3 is TGCAGCGCGAGCGGGAGAAGCTCCTACGAGCAGTACTTC.

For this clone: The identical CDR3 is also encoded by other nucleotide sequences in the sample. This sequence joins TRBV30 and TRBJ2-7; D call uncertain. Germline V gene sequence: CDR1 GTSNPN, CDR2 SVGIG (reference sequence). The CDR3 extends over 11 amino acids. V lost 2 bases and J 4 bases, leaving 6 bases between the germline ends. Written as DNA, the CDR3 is TGTGCCTGGAGTCGTGAATACGAGCAGTACTTC. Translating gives CAWSREYEQYF.

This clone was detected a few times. CDR3 protein: CASRSGQGNTEAFF. In DNA, the CDR3 is TGTGCCAGCAGATCCGGACAGGGGAACACTGAAGCTTTCTTT. The genes are TRBV13 and TRBJ1-1, with 8 bases that match TRBD1. Germline lookup yields CDR1 PRHDT and CDR2 FYEKMQ (reference sequence). Losses at the gene ends were 6 bases for V and 1 base for J; bases not matched to a gene: 4. The CDR3 is made up of 14 amino acids. The entire variable domain, with the rest obtained from reference TRBV13 and TRBJ1-1, is as follows: AAGVIQSPRHLIKEKRETATLKCYPIPRHDTVYWYQQGPGQDPQFLISFYEKMQSDKGSIPDRFSAQQFSDYHSELNMSSLELGDSALYFCASRSGQGNTEAFFGQGTRLTVV.

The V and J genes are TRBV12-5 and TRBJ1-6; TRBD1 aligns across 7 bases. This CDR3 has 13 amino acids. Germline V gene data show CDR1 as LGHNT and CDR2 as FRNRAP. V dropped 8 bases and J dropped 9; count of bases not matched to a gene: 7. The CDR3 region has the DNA TGTGCTAGTACTGACAGGGTCGGTTCACCCCTCCACTTT. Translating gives CASTDRVGSPLHF.

In DNA form, the CDR3 reads TGTGCCAGCAGCGCGACGTGGCTAAACAATGAGCAGTTCTTC. It codes for CASSATWLNNEQFF. The chain employs TRBV2 and TRBJ2-1; D remains ambiguous. Germline assignment: CDR1 SNHLY and CDR2 FYNNEI. This CDR3 is built from 14 residues. V was cut by 6 bases and J by 5 bases, with 14 bases left in between.

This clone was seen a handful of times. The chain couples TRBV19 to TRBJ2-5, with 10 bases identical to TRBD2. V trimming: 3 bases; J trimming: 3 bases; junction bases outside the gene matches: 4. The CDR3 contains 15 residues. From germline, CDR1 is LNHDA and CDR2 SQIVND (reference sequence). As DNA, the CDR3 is TGTGCCAGTAGTATTCGGACTAGCGGAGAAGAGACCCAGTACTTC. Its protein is CASSIRTSGEETQYF.

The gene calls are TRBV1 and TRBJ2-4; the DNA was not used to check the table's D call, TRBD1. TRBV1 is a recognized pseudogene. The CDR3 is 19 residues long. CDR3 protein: CTSSQVQGPAALAKNIQYF. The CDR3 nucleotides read TGCACCAGCAGCCAAGTTCAGGGGCCAGCGGCCTTAGCCAAAAACATTCAGTACTTC.

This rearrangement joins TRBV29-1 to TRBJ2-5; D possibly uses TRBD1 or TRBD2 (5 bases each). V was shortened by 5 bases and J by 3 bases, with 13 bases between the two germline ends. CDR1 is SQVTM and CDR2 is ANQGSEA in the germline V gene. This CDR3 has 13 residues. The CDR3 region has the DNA TGCAGCGTTACCGGGACGGCCAAAGAGACCCAGTACTTC. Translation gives CSVTGTAKETQYF.

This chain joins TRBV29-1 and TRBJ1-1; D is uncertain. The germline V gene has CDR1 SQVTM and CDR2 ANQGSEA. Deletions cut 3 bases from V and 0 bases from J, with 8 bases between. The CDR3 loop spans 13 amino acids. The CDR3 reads CSVDRVLNTEAFF. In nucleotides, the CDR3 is TGCAGCGTTGACCGCGTTCTGAACACTGAAGCTTTCTTT.

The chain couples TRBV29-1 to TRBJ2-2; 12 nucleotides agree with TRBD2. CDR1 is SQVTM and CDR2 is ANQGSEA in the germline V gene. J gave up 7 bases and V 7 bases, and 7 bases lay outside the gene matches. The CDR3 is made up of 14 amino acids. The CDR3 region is CSGRTSGVDGELFF. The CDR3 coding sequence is TGCAGCGGGAGGACTAGCGGGGTTGACGGGGAGCTGTTTTTT.

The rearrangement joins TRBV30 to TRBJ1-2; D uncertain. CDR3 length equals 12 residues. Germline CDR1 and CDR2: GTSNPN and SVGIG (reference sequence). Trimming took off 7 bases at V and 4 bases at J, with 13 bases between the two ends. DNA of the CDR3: TGTGCCTCATTGGACTATACCTATGGCTACACCTTC. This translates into CASLDYTYGYTF.

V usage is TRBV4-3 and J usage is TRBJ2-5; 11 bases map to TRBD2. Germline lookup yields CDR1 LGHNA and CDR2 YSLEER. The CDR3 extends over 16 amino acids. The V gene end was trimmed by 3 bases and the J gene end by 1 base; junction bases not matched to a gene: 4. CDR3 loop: CASSQGLAVLQETQYF. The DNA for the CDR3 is TGCGCCAGCAGCCAGGGACTAGCGGTACTCCAAGAGACCCAGTACTTC.

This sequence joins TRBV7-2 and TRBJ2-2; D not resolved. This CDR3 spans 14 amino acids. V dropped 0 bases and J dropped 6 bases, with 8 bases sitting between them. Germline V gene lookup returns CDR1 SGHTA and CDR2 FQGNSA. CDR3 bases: TGTGCCAGCAGCTTAGCGTCCGGGCCCGGGGAGCTGTTTTTT. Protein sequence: CASSLASGPGELFF.

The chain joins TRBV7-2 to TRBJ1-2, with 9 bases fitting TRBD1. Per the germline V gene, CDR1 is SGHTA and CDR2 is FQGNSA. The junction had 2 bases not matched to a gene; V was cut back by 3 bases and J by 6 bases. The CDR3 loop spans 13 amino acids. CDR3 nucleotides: TGTGCCAGCAGCTTCGGGACAGGGAATGGCTACACCTTC. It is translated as CASSFGTGNGYTF.

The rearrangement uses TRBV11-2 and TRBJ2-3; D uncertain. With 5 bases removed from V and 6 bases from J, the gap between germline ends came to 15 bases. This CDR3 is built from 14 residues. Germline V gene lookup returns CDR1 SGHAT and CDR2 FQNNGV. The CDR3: CASSRSGRRDTQYF. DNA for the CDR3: TGTGCCAGCAGCCGCTCGGGCAGGCGGGATACGCAGTATTTT.

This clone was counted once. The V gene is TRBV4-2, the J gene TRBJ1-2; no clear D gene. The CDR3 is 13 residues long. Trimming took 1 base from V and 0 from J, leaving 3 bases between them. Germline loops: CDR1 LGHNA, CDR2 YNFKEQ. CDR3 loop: CASSQGTNYGYTF. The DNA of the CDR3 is TGTGCCAGCAGCCAAGGGACTAACTATGGCTACACCTTC.

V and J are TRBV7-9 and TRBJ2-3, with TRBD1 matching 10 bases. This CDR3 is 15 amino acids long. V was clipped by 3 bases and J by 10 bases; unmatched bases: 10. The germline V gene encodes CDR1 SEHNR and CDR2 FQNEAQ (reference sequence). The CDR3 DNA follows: TGTGCCAGCAGCTTTAATGCGGGACAGGGGAGGGCGCAGTATTTT. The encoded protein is CASSFNAGQGRAQYF.

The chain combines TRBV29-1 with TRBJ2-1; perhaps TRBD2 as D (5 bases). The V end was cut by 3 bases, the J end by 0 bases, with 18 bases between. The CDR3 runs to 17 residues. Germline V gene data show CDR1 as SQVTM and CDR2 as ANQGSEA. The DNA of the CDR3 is TGCAGCGTTGATTTAAGTCGAGGACTTGGCTCCTACAATGAGCAGTTCTTC. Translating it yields CSVDLSRGLGSYNEQFF.